The sequence of this T cell receptor (beta chain) was determined in a study of T cells in Graves' hyperthyroidism and ophthalmopathy. V lost 4 bases and J 4 bases, leaving 17 bases between the germline ends. CDR1 is SGHRS, CDR2 YFSETQ, per germline. The CDR3 runs 15 residues. Only a few counts were recorded for this clonotype. Stable Graves' hyperthyroidism meant no ophthalmopathy progression within 18 months. Fresh peripheral blood, around 9.3 ml, was the source of the PBMCs. TCR beta CDR3 regions were amplified from RNA transcripts. Initially, a first-round RT-PCR of the TCR CDR3 employed the HTBI primer set. Using its own MiXCR run on the multiplex PCR reads, TCRdb lists one record per CDR3 protein. The table has under 400,000 distinct CDR3 sequences, around 25% seen once.

The receptor was isolated from a man aged 50-60 years with Graves' hyperthyroidism. The V and J genes are TRBV5-1 and TRBJ1-1, with D possibly TRBD1 on 5 matching bases. Sequencing was performed on blood. The CDR3 DNA sequence: TGCGCCAGCAGCCGGGGGGGAGGAGGGAGCACTGAAGCTTTCTTT. Protein sequence: CASSRGGGGSTEAFF.